Reported below is one T cell receptor (beta chain). Per the original data handling: Estimated nucleated cell counts came from reference gene primer amplification. Some clones are missing from TCRdb's copy, which holds only in-frame ones; the method was immunoSEQ multiplex PCR. V, J and clone size are taken as reported in that table, and D and trimming were inferred from the DNA itself. The table has approximately 70,000 clones, roughly four fifths seen once. This sample is drawn from a study of blood T cell repertoires in COVID-19. Study summary: Specimens from acute and convalescent COVID-19 originated in the United States, Italy and Spain. The analysed material was cDNA or gDNA that came from T cells, B-cell-depleted T cells, or PBMCs.

This clonotype originated in a woman in her 70s with acute or convalescent COVID-19. The sequencing input was peripheral blood.

The chain's CDR3 is CASSQGTGRGYGYTF. CDR3 nucleotides: TGTGCCAGCAGCCAAGGGACAGGGCGGGGCTATGGCTACACCTTC. The J gene is TRBJ1-2, the V gene TRBV3-1 (or the pseudogene TRBV3-2); 8 nucleotides agree with TRBD1. The CDR3 spans 15 residues. From germline, CDR1 is LGHDT and CDR2 YNNKEL (reference sequence). V was clipped by 1 base and J by 4 bases; unmatched bases: 5.